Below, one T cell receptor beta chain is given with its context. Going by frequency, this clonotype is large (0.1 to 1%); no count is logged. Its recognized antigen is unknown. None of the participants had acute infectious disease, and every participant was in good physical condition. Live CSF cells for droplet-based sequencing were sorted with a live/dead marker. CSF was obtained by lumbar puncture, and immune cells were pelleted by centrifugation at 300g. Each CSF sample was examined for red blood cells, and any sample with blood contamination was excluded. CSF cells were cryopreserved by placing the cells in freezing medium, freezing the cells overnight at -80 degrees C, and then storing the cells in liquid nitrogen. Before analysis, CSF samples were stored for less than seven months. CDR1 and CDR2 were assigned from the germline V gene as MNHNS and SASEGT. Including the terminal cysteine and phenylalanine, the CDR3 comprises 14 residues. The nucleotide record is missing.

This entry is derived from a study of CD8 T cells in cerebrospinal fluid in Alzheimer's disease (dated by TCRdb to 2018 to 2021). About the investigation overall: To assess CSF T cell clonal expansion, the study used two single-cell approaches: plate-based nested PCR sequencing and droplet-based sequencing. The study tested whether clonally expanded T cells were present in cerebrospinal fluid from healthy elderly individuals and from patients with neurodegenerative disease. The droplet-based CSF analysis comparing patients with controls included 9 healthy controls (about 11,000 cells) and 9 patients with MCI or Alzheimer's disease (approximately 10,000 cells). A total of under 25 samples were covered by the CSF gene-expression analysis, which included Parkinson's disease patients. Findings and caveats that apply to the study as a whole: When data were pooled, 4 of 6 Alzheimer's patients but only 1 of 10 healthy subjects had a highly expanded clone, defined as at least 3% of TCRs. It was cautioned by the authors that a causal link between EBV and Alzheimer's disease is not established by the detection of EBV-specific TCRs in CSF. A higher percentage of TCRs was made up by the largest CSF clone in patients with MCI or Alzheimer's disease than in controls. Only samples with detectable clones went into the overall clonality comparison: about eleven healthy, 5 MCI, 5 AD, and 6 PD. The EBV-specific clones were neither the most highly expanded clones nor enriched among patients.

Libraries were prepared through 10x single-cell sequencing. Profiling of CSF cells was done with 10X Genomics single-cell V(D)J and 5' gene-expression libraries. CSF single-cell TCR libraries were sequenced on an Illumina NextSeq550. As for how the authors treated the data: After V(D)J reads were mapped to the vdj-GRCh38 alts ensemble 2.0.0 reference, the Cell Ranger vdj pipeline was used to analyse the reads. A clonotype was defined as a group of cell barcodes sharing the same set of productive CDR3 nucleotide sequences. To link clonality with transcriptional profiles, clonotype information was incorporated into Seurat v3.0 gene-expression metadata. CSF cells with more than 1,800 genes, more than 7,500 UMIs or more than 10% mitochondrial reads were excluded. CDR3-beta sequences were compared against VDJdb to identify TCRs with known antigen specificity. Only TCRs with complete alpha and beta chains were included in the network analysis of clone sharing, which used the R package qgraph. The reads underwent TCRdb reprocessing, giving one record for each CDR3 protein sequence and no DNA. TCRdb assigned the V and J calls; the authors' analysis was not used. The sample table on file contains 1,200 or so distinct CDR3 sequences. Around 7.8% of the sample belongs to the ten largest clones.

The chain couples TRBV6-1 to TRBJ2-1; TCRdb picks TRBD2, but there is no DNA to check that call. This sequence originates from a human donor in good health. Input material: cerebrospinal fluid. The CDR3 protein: CASRLAGGDNEQFF.